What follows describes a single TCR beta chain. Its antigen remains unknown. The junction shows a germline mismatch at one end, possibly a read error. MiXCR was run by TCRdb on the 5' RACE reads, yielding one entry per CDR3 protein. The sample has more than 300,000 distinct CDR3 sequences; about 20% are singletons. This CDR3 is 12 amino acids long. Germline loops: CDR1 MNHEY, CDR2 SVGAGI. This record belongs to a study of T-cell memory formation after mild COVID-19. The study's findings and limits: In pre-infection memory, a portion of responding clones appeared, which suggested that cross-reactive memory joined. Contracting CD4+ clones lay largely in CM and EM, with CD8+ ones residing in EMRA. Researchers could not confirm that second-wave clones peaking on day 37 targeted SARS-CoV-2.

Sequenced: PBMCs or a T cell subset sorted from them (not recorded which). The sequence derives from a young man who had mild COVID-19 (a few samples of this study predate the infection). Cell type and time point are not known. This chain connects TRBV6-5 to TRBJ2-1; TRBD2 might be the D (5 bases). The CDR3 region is CASSRVYDEQFF. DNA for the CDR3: TGTGCCAGCTCGCGGGTCTACGATGAGCAGTTCTTC.